This T cell receptor (beta chain) was sequenced in a study of shared clonotypes between healthy human individuals. Study results and caveats: Naive subsets generally had larger estimated richness than memory subsets. The represented genetic and exposure-history diversity was limited by the small number of donors.

Trimming cost V 0 bases and J 3 bases; bases outside gene matches: 9. This CDR3 is built from 16 residues. Germline lookup yields CDR1 SGDLS and CDR2 YYNGEE. The data were produced by immunoSEQ multiplex PCR, yet TCRdb's version contains in-frame clones alone and is incomplete. Here the sample spans more than 550,000 clones, about 90% being singletons. In the naive CD8 group, cells lacked CD45RO and were positively selected for CCR7, so terminally differentiated effector memory CD45RA+ cells were left out. On this clone itself: Its antigen is unknown.

The chain has TRBV9 and TRBJ2-7, with 7 bases that match TRBD1. Specimen: naive CD8+ T cells sorted from blood. The TCR was taken from a man younger than 45 in good health. The CDR3 nucleotides read TGTGCCAGCAGCGTAGCCGAGGGGGCTCGTGGCTACGAGCAGTACTTC. Protein sequence: CASSVAEGARGYEQYF.